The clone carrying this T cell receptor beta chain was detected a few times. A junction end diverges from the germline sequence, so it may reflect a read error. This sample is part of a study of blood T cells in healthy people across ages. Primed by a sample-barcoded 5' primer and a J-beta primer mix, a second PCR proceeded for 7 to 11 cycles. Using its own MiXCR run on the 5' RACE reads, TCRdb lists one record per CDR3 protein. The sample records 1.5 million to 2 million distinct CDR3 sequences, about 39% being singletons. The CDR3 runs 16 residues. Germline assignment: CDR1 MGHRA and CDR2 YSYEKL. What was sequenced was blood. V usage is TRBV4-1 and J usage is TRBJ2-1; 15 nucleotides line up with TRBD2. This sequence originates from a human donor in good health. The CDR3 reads CASSHQGLAGGDEQFF. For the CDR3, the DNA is TGCGCCAGTAGCCACCAAGGACTAGCGGGGGGGGATGAGCAGTTCTTC.